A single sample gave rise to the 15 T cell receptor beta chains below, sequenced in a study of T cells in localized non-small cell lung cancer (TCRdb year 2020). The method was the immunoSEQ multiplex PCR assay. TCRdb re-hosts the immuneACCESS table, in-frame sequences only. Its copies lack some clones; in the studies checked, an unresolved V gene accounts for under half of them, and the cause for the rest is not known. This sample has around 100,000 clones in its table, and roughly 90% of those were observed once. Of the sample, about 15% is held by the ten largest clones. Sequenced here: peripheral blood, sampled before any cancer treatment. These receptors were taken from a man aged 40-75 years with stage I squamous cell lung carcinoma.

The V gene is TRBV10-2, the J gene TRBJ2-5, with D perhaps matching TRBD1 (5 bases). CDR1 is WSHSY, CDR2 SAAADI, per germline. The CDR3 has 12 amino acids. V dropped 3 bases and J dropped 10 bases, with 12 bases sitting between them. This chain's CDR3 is CASSDSRGFQYF. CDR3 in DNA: TGCGCCAGCAGTGACTCTAGGGGATTCCAGTACTTC.

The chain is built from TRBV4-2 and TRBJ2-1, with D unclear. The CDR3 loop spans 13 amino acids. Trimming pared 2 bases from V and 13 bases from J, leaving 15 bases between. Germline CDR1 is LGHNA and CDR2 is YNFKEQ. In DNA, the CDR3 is TGTGCCAGCAGCCAAAGTCAAGGTAGAGGTCAGTTCTTC. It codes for CASSQSQGRGQFF.

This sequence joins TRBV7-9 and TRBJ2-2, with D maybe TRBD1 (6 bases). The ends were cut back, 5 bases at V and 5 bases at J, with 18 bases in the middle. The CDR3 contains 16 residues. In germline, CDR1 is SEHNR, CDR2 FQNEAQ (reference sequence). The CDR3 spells CASSQGYRDYTGELFF. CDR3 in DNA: TGTGCCAGCAGCCAAGGATACAGGGATTATACCGGGGAGCTGTTTTTT.

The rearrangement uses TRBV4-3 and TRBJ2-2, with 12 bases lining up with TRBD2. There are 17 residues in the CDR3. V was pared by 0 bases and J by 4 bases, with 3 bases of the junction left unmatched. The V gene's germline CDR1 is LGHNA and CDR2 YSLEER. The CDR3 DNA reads TGCGCCAGCAGCCAAGACGGACTAGCGGGGAGCACCGGGGAGCTGTTTTTT. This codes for CASSQDGLAGSTGELFF.

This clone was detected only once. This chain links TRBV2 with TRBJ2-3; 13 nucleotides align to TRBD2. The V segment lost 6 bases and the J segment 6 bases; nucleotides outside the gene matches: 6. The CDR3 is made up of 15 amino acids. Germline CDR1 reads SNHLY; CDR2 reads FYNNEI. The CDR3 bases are TGTGCCAGCAGACCGGGACTAGCGGGGAGGGATACGCAGTATTTT. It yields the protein CASRPGLAGRDTQYF.

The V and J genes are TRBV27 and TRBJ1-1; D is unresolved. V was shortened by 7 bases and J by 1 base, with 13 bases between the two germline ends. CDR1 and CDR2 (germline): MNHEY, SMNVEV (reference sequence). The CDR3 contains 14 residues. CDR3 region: CASIDRTANTEAFF. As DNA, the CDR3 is TGTGCCAGCATCGATCGGACGGCGAACACTGAAGCTTTCTTT.

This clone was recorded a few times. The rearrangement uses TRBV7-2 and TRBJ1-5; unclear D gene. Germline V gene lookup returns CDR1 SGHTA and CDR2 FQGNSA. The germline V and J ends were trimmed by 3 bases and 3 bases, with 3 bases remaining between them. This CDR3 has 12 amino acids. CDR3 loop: CASSFYNQPQHF. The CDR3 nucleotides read TGTGCCAGCAGCTTTTACAATCAGCCCCAGCATTTT.

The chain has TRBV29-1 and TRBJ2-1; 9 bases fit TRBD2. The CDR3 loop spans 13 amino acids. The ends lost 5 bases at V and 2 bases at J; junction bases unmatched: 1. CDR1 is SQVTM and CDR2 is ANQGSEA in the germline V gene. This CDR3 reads CSVRGGAYNEQFF. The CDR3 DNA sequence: TGCAGCGTTCGCGGGGGGGCCTACAATGAGCAGTTCTTC.

The CDR3 region is CASSVQGSSLYGYTF. In DNA, the CDR3 is TGTGCCAGCAGCGTTCAGGGTAGCAGCTTGTATGGCTACACCTTC. J is TRBJ1-2 and V is TRBV9; possibly TRBD1 for D (5 bases). The V end was cut by 2 bases, the J end by 5 bases, with 16 bases between. Germline CDR1 SGDLS, CDR2 YYNGEE. CDR3 length equals 15 residues.

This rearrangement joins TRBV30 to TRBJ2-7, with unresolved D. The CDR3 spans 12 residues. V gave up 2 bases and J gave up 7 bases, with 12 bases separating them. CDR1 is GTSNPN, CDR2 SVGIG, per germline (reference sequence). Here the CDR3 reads CAWSNGPPEQYF. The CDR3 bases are TGTGCCTGGAGTAACGGACCCCCAGAGCAGTACTTC.

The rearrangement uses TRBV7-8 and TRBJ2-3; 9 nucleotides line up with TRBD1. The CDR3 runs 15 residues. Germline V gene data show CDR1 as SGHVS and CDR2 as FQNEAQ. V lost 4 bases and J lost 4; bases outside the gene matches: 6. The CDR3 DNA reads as TGTGCCAGCAGCTCACCGACAGGGGGGGCAGATACGCAGTATTTT. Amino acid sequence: CASSSPTGGADTQYF.

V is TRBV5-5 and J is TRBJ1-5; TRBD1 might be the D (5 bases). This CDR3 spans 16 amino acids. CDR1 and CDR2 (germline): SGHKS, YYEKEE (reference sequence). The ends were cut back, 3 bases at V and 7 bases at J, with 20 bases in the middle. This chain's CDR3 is CASSSRQPPYDQPQHF. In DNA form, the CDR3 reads TGTGCCAGCAGCTCGAGACAGCCACCTTACGACCAGCCCCAGCATTTT.

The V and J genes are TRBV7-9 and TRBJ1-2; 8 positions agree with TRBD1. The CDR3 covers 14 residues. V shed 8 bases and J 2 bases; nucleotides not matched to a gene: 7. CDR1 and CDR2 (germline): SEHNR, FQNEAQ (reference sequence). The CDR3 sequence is CASSSPGGNYGYTF. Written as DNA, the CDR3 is TGTGCCAGCTCCTCCCCAGGGGGCAACTATGGCTACACCTTC.

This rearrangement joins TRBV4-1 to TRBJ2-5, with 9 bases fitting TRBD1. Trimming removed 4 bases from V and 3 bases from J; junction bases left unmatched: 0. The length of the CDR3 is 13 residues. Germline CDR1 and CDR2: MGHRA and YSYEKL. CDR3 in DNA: TGCGCCAGCAGCCGGGACAGGGAAGAGACCCAGTACTTC. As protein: CASSRDREETQYF.

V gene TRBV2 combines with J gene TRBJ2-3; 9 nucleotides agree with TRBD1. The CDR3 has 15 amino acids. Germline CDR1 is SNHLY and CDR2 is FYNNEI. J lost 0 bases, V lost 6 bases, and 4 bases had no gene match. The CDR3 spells CASRVQGASTDTQYF. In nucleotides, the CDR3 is TGTGCCAGCAGGGTACAGGGGGCAAGCACAGATACGCAGTATTTT.